This T cell receptor (beta chain) came from a study of breast tumors, draining lymph nodes, adjacent tissues. General observations from the study: Tumor and nontumor repertoires were significantly more similar in luminal-like than in basal-like breast cancer. Tumors had less TCR diversity than lymph nodes, more than nontumor tissue. Tumor T cell lymph node origin was a supported hypothesis, not proven. Findings are consistent with lymph node origin and intratumoral expansion of most tumor T cells.

TCRdb called the multiplex PCR reads again in MiXCR, with one record for every CDR3 protein. The table has some 100,000 distinct CDR3 sequences, 20% to 25% seen once; the top ten hold roughly 1.2%. This clonotype was counted many times. Its antigen is undetermined. Axillary draining lymph nodes of breast cancer patients supplied the node samples. Trimming took 4 bases from V and 5 from J; bases not matched to a gene: 6. There are 15 residues in the CDR3. CDR1 SGHNT and CDR2 YYREEE come from the germline V gene (reference sequence). The source is a female donor with breast cancer. Some clones in this sample may be carry-over from other donors' samples. This sequence joins TRBV5-4 and TRBJ2-1; 10 bases are shared with TRBD2. Sequencing used axillary lymph node tissue. CDR3 nucleotides: TGTGCCAGCAGCCCGAGGACTAGCGGAAACAATGAGCAGTTCTTC. This translates into CASSPRTSGNNEQFF.